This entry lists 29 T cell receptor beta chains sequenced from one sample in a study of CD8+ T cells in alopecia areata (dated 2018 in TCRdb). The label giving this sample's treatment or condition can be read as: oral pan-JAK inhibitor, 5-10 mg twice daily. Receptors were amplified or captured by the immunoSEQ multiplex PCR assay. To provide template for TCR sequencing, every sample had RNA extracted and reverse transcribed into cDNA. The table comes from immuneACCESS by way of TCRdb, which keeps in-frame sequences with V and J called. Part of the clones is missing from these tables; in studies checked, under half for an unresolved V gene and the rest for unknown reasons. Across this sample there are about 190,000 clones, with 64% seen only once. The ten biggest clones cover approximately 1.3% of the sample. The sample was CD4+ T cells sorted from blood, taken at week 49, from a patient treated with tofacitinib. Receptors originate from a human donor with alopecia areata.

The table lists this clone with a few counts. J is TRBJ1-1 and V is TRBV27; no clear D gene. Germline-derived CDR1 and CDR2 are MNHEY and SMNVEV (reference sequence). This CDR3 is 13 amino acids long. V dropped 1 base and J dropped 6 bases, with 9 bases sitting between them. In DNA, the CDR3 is TGTGCCAGCAGTTTATACGTAAAATCTGAAGCTTTCTTT. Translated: CASSLYVKSEAFF.

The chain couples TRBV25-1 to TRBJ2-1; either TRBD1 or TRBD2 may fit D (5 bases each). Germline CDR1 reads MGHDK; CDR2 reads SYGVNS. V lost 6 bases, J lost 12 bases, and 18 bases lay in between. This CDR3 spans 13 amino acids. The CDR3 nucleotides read TGTGCCAGCAGCGGGGACGGTCTAGTTGGGCAGTTCTTC. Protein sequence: CASSGDGLVGQFF.

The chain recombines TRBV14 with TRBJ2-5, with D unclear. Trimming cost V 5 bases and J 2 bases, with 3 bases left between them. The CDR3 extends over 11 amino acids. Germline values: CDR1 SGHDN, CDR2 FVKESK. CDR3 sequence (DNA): TGTGCCAGCAGCACACAAGAGACCCAGTACTTC. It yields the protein CASSTQETQYF.

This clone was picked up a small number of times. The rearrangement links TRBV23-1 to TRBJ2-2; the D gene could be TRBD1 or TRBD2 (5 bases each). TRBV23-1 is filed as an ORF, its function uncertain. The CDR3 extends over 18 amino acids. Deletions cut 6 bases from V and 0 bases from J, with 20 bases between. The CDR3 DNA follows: TGCGCCAGCAGCCGAAGACCTAGGGACGGACCGAACACCGGGGAGCTGTTTTTT. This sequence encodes CASSRRPRDGPNTGELFF.

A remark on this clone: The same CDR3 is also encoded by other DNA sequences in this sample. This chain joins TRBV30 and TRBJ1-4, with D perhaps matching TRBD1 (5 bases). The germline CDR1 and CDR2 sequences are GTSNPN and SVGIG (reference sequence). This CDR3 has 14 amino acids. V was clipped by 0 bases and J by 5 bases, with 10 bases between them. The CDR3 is CAWSVGGGNEKLFF. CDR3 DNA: TGTGCCTGGAGTGTGGGGGGAGGAAATGAAAAACTGTTTTTT.

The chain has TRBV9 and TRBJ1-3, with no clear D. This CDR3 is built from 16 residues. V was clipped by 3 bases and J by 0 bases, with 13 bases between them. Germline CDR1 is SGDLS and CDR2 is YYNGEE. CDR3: CASSGTQAYSGNTIYF. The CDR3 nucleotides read TGTGCCAGCAGCGGGACGCAAGCCTACTCTGGAAACACCATATATTTT.

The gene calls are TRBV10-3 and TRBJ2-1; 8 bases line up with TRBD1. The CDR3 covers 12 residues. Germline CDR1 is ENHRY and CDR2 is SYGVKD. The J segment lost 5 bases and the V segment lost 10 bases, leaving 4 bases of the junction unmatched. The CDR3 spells CATLGQDNEQFF. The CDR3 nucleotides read TGTGCCACCCTGGGACAGGACAATGAGCAGTTCTTC.

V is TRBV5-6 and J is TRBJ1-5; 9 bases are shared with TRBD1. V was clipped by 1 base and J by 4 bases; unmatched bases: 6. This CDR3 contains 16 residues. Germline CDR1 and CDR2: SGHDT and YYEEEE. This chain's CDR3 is CASSLLGGTGNQPQHF. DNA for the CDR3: TGTGCCAGCAGCTTGTTGGGCGGGACAGGGAATCAGCCCCAGCATTTT.

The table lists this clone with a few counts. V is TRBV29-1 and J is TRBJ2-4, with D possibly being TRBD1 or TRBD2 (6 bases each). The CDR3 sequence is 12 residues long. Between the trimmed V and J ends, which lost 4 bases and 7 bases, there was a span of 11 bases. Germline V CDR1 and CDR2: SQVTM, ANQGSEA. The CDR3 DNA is TGCAGCGTTGTGGTAGGGGGGAACATTCAGTACTTC. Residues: CSVVVGGNIQYF. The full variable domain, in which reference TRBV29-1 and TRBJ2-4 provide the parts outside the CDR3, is SAVISQKPSRDICQRGTSLTIQCQVDSQVTMMFWYRQQPGQSLTLIATANQGSEATYESGFVIDKFPISRPNLTFSTLTVSNMSPEDSSIYLCSVVVGGNIQYFGAGTRLSVL.

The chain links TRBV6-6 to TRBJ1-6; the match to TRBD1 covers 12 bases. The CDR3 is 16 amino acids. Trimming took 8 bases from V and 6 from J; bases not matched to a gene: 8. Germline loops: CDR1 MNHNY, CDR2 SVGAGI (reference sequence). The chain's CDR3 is CASGGQGAPSNSPLHF. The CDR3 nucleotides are TGTGCCAGCGGGGGACAGGGGGCGCCCTCTAATTCACCCCTCCACTTT.

The CDR3 region is CASSQFGSSSPLHF. The CDR3 DNA sequence: TGTGCCAGCAGCCAATTCGGGAGTAGTTCACCCCTCCACTTT. The V gene is TRBV14, the J gene TRBJ1-6; no clear D. Trimming left V 2 bases short and J 9 bases short, with 11 bases between. Germline CDR1 is SGHDN and CDR2 is FVKESK. The CDR3 has 14 residues.

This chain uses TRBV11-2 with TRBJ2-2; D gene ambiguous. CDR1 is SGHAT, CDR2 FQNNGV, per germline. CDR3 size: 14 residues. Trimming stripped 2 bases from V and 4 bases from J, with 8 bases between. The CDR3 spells CASSLLRGTGELFF. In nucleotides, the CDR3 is TGTGCCAGCAGCTTACTTCGCGGCACCGGGGAGCTGTTTTTT.

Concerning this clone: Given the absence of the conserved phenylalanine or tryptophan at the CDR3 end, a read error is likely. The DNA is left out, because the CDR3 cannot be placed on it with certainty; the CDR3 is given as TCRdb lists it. CDR3 residues: CASSDLSFGG. The chain recombines TRBV2 with TRBJ2-3. The CDR3 contains 10 residues when both ends are counted. Germline CDR1 and CDR2: SNHLY and FYNNEI.

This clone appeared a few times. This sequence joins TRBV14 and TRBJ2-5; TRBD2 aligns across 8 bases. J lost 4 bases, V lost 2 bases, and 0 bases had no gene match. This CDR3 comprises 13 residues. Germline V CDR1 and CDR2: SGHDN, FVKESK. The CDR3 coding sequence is TGTGCCAGCAGCCAACGGGGGGGAGAGACCCAGTACTTC. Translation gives CASSQRGGETQYF.

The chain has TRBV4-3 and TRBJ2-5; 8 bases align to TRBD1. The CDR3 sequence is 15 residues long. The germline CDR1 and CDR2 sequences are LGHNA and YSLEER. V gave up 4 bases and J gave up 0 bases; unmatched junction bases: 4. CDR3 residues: CASSLRTGYQETQYF. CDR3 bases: TGCGCCAGCAGCCTAAGGACAGGGTACCAAGAGACCCAGTACTTC.

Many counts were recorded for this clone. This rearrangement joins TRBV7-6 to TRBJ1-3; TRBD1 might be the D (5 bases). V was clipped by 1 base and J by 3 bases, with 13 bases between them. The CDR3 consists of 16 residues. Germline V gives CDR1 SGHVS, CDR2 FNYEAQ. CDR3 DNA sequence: TGTGCCAGCAGCTTAGGGCAGGGAAGCAGTGGAAACACCATATATTTT. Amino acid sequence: CASSLGQGSSGNTIYF.

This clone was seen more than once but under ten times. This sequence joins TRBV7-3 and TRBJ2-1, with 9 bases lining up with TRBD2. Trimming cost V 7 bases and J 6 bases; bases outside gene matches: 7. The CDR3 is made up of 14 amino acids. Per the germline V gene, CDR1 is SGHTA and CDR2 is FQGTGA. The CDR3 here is CASKRTSDFNEQFF. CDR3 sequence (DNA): TGTGCCAGCAAGAGGACTAGCGATTTCAATGAGCAGTTCTTC.

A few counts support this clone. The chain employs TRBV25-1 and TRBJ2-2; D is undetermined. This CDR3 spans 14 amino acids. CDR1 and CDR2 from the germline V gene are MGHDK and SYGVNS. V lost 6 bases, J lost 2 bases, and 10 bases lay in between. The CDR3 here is CASRIGQNTGELFF. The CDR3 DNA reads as TGTGCCAGCAGGATAGGGCAAAACACCGGGGAGCTGTTTTTT.

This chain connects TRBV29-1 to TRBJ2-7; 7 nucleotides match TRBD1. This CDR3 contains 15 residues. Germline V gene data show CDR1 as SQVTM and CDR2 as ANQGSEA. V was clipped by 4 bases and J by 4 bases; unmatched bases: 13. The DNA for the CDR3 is TGCAGCGTTGTGAGACAGGGTAGTTTCGAGTACGAGCAGTACTTC. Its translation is CSVVRQGSFEYEQYF.

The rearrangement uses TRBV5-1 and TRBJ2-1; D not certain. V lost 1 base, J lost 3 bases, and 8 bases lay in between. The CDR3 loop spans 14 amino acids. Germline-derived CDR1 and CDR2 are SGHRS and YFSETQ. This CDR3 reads CASSLSRNYNEQFF. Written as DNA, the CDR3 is TGCGCCAGCAGCTTGTCTCGGAACTACAATGAGCAGTTCTTC.

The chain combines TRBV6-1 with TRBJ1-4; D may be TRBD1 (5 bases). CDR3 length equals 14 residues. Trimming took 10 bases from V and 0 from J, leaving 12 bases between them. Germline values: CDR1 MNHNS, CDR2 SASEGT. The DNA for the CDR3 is TGTGCCACCAAAGACAGATCAACTAATGAAAAACTGTTTTTT. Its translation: CATKDRSTNEKLFF.

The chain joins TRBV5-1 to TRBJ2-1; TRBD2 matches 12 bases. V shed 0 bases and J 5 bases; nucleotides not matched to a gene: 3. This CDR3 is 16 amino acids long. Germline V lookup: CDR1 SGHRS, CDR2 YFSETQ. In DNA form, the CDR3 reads TGCGCCAGCAGCTTGGTTACTAGCGGGGGGCACAATGAGCAGTTCTTC. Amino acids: CASSLVTSGGHNEQFF.

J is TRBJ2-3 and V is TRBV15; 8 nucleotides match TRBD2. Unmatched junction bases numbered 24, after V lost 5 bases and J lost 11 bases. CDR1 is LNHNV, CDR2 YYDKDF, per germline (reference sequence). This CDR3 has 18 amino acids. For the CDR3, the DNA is TGTGCCACCAGCCGAACTCAGGGGCCCGGGGGGGCTACAGGAGAGCAGTATTTT. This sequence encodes CATSRTQGPGGATGEQYF.

This CDR3 reads CSILTKLTDTQYF. CDR3 bases: TGCAGCATACTCACCAAGCTCACAGATACGCAGTATTTT. The chain couples TRBV29-1 to TRBJ2-3, with no clear D. The CDR3 sequence is 13 residues long. Germline CDR1 SQVTM, CDR2 ANQGSEA. V gave up 8 bases and J gave up 2 bases, with 14 bases separating them.

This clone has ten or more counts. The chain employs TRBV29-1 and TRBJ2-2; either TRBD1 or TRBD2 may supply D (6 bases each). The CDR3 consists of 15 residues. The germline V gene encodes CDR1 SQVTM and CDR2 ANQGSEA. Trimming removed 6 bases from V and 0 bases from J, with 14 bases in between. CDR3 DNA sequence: TGCAGCGTGCCCCGGGGGCCTGCGAACACCGGGGAGCTGTTTTTT. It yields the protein CSVPRGPANTGELFF.

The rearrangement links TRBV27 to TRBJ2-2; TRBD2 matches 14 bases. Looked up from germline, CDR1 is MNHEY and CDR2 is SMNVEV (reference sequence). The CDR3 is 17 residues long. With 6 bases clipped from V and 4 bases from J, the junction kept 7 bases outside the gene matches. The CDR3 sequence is CASRGLAGVQSTGELFF. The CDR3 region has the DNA TGTGCCAGCAGGGGACTAGCGGGGGTCCAAAGCACCGGGGAGCTGTTTTTT.

In DNA, the CDR3 is TGTGCCTTCTCCCCCCCGGGACAGGGTTCGGAGCAGTACTTC. It translates to CAFSPPGQGSEQYF. The chain employs TRBV30 and TRBJ2-7; 9 bases map to TRBD1. This CDR3 has 14 residues. The germline V gene encodes CDR1 GTSNPN and CDR2 SVGIG (reference sequence). Germline trimming cut 7 bases from V and 7 bases from J; bases unmatched to any gene: 14.

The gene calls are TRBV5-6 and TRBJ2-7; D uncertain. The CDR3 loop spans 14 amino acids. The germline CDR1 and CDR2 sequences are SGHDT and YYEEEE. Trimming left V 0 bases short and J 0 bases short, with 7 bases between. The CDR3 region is CASSLVRLSYEQYF. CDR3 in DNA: TGTGCCAGCAGCTTGGTCAGGCTCTCCTACGAGCAGTACTTC. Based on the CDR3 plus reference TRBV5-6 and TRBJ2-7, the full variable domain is DAGVTQSPTHLIKTRGQQVTLRCSPKSGHDTVSWYQQALGQGPQFIFQYYEEEERQRGNFPDRFSGHQFPNYSSELNVNALLLGDSALYLCASSLVRLSYEQYFGPGTRLTVT.

In DNA form, the CDR3 reads TGTGCCAGCAGCTTTTCCGAACAGCCCCAGCATTTT. Residues: CASSFSEQPQHF. The rearrangement joins TRBV7-2 to TRBJ1-5, with D unresolved. The CDR3 is 12 amino acids. The germline V and J ends were trimmed by 3 bases and 7 bases, with 7 bases remaining between them. Germline V CDR1 and CDR2: SGHTA, FQGNSA.